A single sample gave rise to the 2 T cell receptor beta chains below, sequenced in a study of shared clonotypes between healthy human individuals. Repertoires were generated with immunoSEQ multiplex PCR, while TCRdb's copy carries only in-frame clones and drops some. The sample lists a few million clones, over 85% seen once, with around 0.4% in the top ten. Sequencing was carried out using naive CD4+ T cells from PBMCs. As to subset: CD45RA+ positively selected. The receptors stem from a man between 18 and 29 years old in good health. Some clones in this sample may be carry-over from other donors' samples.

This CDR3 is CAISESNRQYSNQPQHF. The CDR3 coding sequence is TGTGCCATCAGTGAGTCGAACCGACAGTATAGCAATCAGCCCCAGCATTTT. The chain couples TRBV10-3 to TRBJ1-5, with D perhaps TRBD1 (5 bases). V lost 0 bases to trimming and J lost 0 bases, with 12 bases between them. Germline V gives CDR1 ENHRY, CDR2 SYGVKD. The CDR3 has 17 amino acids.

The chain is built from TRBV6-1 and TRBJ1-1, with a tentative D call TRBD1 (5 bases). This CDR3 is 15 amino acids long. CDR1 and CDR2 (germline): MNHNS, SASEGT. V gave up 0 bases and J gave up 3 bases, with 11 bases separating them. CDR3: CASSEAMVRDTEAFF. The DNA for the CDR3 is TGTGCCAGCAGTGAAGCGATGGTCAGGGACACTGAAGCTTTCTTT.